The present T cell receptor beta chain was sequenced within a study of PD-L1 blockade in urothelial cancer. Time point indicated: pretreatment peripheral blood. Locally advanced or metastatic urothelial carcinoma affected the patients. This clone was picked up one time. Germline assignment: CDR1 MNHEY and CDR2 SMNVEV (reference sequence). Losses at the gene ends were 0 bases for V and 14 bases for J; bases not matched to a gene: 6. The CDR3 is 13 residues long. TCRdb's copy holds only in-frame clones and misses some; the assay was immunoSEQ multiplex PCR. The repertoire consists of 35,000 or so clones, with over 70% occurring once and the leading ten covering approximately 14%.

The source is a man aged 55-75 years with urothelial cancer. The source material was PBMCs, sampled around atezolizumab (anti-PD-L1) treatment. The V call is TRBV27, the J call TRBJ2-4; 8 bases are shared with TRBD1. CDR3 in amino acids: CASSLSRQGTKYF. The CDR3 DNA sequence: TGTGCCAGCAGTTTATCGCGACAGGGGACAAAGTACTTC.